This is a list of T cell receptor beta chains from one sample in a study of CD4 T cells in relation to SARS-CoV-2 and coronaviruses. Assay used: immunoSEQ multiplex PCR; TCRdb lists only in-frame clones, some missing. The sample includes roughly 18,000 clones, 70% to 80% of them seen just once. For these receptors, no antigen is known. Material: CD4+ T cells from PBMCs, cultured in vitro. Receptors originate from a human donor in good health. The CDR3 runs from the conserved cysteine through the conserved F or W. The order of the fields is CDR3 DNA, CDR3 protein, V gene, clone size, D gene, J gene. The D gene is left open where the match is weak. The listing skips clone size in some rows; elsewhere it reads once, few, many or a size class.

DNA: TGTGCCAGCAGACAAGGAGGGACAGGGGGGATGCAGGGCTACACCTTC
CDR3: CASRQGGTGGMQGYTF
V: TRBV3-1/TRBV3-2
size: -
D: TRBD1
J: TRBJ1-2

DNA: TGCGCCAGCAGCACCTCGACAGTTAACACTGAAGCTTTCTTT
CDR3: CASSTSTVNTEAFF
V: TRBV5-1
size: few
D: -
J: TRBJ1-1

DNA: TGCGCCAGCAGCTTGATGTCGGGAGGTATTAACACCGGGGAGCTGTTTTTT
CDR3: CASSLMSGGINTGELFF
V: TRBV5-1
size: few
D: TRBD2
J: TRBJ2-2

DNA: TGTGCCAGCAGCCAACGACAGGGTGAAGAGACCCAGTACTTC
CDR3: CASSQRQGEETQYF
V: TRBV4-2
size: -
D: TRBD1
J: TRBJ2-5

DNA: TGCGCCAGCAGCCGACTTTTCTTGACCGCACCCCCGGGCAATGAGGCCCTCCACTTT
CDR3: CASSRLFLTAPPGNEALHF
V: TRBV4-1
size: few
D: -
J: TRBJ1-6

DNA: TGTGCCAGCTCTCCTATGTGGAGCGGGAGTGATGAGACCCAGTACTTC
CDR3: CASSPMWSGSDETQYF
V: TRBV18
size: -
D: TRBD2
J: TRBJ2-5

DNA: TGTGCCAGCAGTTACGGGACAGGGTCCCACGAGCAGTACTTC
CDR3: CASSYGTGSHEQYF
V: TRBV6-2/TRBV6-3
size: -
D: TRBD1
J: TRBJ2-7

DNA: TGTGCCAGCAGCGGGAGGACAGCCTACGAGCAGTACTTC
CDR3: CASSGRTAYEQYF
V: TRBV7-9
size: -
D: -
J: TRBJ2-7

DNA: TGTGCCAGCAGCCGGAAAGACTCTAGCCTGGAGTTATACAATGAGCAGTTCTTC
CDR3: CASSRKDSSLELYNEQFF
V: TRBV4-2
size: -
D: -
J: TRBJ2-1

DNA: TGTGCCAGCATGCGGGGATCCACTGAAGCTTTCTTT
CDR3: CASMRGSTEAFF
V: TRBV2
size: -
D: -
J: TRBJ1-1

DNA: TGCGCCAGCAGCTCCGGACTAGCGGGTTCCACAGATACGCAGTATTTT
CDR3: CASSSGLAGSTDTQYF
V: TRBV5-1
size: -
D: TRBD2
J: TRBJ2-3

DNA: TGCGCCAGCAGCTTACAGGGGGCGTCCTACAATGAGCAGTTCTTC
CDR3: CASSLQGASYNEQFF
V: TRBV5-1
size: -
D: TRBD1
J: TRBJ2-1

DNA: TGTGCCAGCAGTTACCGGGACAACACCGGGGAGCTGTTTTTT
CDR3: CASSYRDNTGELFF
V: TRBV6-5
size: -
D: -
J: TRBJ2-2

DNA: TGTGCCAGCAGCCAGACAATACAAGAGACCCAGTACTTC
CDR3: CASSQTIQETQYF
V: TRBV14
size: -
D: -
J: TRBJ2-5

DNA: TGTGCCACCAGTGATTTATCCCCTAGCGGGAGGTACGAGCAGTACTTC
CDR3: CATSDLSPSGRYEQYF
V: TRBV24-1
size: -
D: TRBD2
J: TRBJ2-7

DNA: TGTGCCAGCAGCGAAGTGACAGGGGGTTATTGGGACACTGAAGCTTTCTTT
CDR3: CASSEVTGGYWDTEAFF
V: TRBV5-6
size: -
D: TRBD1
J: TRBJ1-1

DNA: TGTGCCTGGAGTGTACAGTCGTCCGGAGAGCTGTTTTTT
CDR3: CAWSVQSSGELFF
V: TRBV30
size: -
D: -
J: TRBJ2-2

DNA: TGTGCCAGCAGCTTGCGAGGGGGCGATACGAACACCGGGGAGCTGTTTTTT
CDR3: CASSLRGGDTNTGELFF
V: TRBV7-9
size: -
D: TRBD1
J: TRBJ2-2

DNA: TGTGCCAGTAGTATAGGTGGCAGGGGGCGCGGGGAGACCCAGTACTTC
CDR3: CASSIGGRGRGETQYF
V: TRBV19
size: -
D: TRBD1
J: TRBJ2-5

DNA: TGCGCCAGCAGCACGGGAACCGGGGAGCTGTTTTTT
CDR3: CASSTGTGELFF
V: TRBV5-1
size: -
D: -
J: TRBJ2-2

DNA: TGTGCCAGTAGTTCCTTGATACAGGGGTCCAAAAACATTCAGTACTTC
CDR3: CASSSLIQGSKNIQYF
V: TRBV19
size: once
D: TRBD1
J: TRBJ2-4

DNA: TGTGCCAGCAGCTTAGACGGGGCCCCGAACACCGGGGAGCTGTTTTTT
CDR3: CASSLDGAPNTGELFF
V: TRBV5-4
size: few
D: -
J: TRBJ2-2

DNA: TGTGCCAGCAGCTTCAACGGAATAAATGAGCAGTTCTTC
CDR3: CASSFNGINEQFF
V: TRBV11-2
size: few
D: -
J: TRBJ2-1

DNA: TGCGCCAGCAGCTTGACTCGGGGGGGTCAGGACGAGCAGTACTTC
CDR3: CASSLTRGGQDEQYF
V: TRBV5-1
size: -
D: TRBD2
J: TRBJ2-7

DNA: TGTGCCAGCAGCTTGGAAGGGACCCCGAACACTGAAGCTTTCTTT
CDR3: CASSLEGTPNTEAFF
V: TRBV5-6
size: -
D: -
J: TRBJ1-1

DNA: TGCGCCAGCAGCGACGGACTAGCAGGTACAGATACGCAGTATTTT
CDR3: CASSDGLAGTDTQYF
V: TRBV5-1
size: -
D: TRBD2
J: TRBJ2-3

DNA: TGTGCCAGCAGATCGGGACTAGTGGGTACAGATACGCAGTATTTT
CDR3: CASRSGLVGTDTQYF
V: TRBV27
size: -
D: TRBD2
J: TRBJ2-3

DNA: TGCAGCGTGGGAAGGACCCAAGAAGGCTACACCTTC
CDR3: CSVGRTQEGYTF
V: TRBV29-1
size: -
D: -
J: TRBJ1-2

DNA: TGTGCCATCAGATCTGAGACTGAAAAACTGTTTTTT
CDR3: CAIRSETEKLFF
V: TRBV10-3
size: once
D: -
J: TRBJ1-4

DNA: TGCAGTGCTAGTCGAAGCGGGAGAGAAACCGGGGAGCTGTTTTTT
CDR3: CSASRSGRETGELFF
V: TRBV20-1
size: -
D: TRBD2
J: TRBJ2-2

DNA: TGTGCCAGCAGCTTAAGGGGCGGGACGACCTACGAGCAGTACTTC
CDR3: CASSLRGGTTYEQYF
V: TRBV7-3
size: -
D: -
J: TRBJ2-7

DNA: TGTGCCAGCTCAGCCGGGACAGGGGGCCGGAAAACAGATACGCAGTATTTT
CDR3: CASSAGTGGRKTDTQYF
V: TRBV18
size: -
D: TRBD1
J: TRBJ2-3

DNA: TGTGCCAGCAGCTTAGGCCGCACAGATACGCAGTATTTT
CDR3: CASSLGRTDTQYF
V: TRBV11-3
size: -
D: -
J: TRBJ2-3

DNA: TGTGCCAGCAGTACGCCGACTGCCGCTAACTATGGCTACACCTTC
CDR3: CASSTPTAANYGYTF
V: TRBV28
size: once
D: -
J: TRBJ1-2

DNA: TGTGCCACCAGCACTGACAGAATGAACACTGAAGCTTTCTTT
CDR3: CATSTDRMNTEAFF
V: TRBV15
size: -
D: -
J: TRBJ1-1

DNA: TGTGCCAGCAGCGTTCTAGCGGGAGATTACAATGAGCAGTTCTTC
CDR3: CASSVLAGDYNEQFF
V: TRBV9
size: -
D: TRBD2
J: TRBJ2-1

DNA: TGCGCCAGCAGCTTGCCAAGCACAGATACGCAGTATTTT
CDR3: CASSLPSTDTQYF
V: TRBV5-1
size: -
D: -
J: TRBJ2-3

DNA: TGTGCCAGTAGTATAGAAGGCGCGTGGTCGAATCAGCCCCAGCATTTT
CDR3: CASSIEGAWSNQPQHF
V: TRBV19
size: few
D: -
J: TRBJ1-5

DNA: TGTGCCAGCAGCTTAGGTTCTCAAGGGGCAGATACGCAGTATTTT
CDR3: CASSLGSQGADTQYF
V: TRBV7-3
size: -
D: -
J: TRBJ2-3

DNA: TGCAGTGCTAGTGGTCTAGCGGGAGGGGTATACAATGAGCAGTTCTTC
CDR3: CSASGLAGGVYNEQFF
V: TRBV20-1
size: -
D: TRBD2
J: TRBJ2-1

DNA: TGTGCCAGCAGCTCCCCCGCCACAGGGTTTGTAGGGTCCGAGCAGTACTTC
CDR3: CASSSPATGFVGSEQYF
V: TRBV28
size: -
D: -
J: TRBJ2-7

DNA: TGTGCCAGCTACGGCGCGAACACCGGGGAGCTGTTTTTT
CDR3: CASYGANTGELFF
V: TRBV2
size: -
D: -
J: TRBJ2-2

DNA: TGTGCTAGTGGTCCACCGGGGAATACGCAGTATTTT
CDR3: CASGPPGNTQYF
V: TRBV12-5
size: -
D: -
J: TRBJ2-3

DNA: TGTGCCAGCAGCCCCGGTAATGGCTACACCTTC
CDR3: CASSPGNGYTF
V: TRBV12-3/TRBV12-4
size: -
D: -
J: TRBJ1-2

DNA: TGTGCCACCAGTACCGGGATGCGTGAGCAGTTCTTC
CDR3: CATSTGMREQFF
V: TRBV24-1
size: -
D: -
J: TRBJ2-1

DNA: TGTGCCACCAGCAGAGATCCCCCCGGGGAGCTGTTTTTT
CDR3: CATSRDPPGELFF
V: TRBV15
size: -
D: -
J: TRBJ2-2

DNA: TGTGCCAGCACCAGTCCACGCTCCTACGAGCAGTACTTC
CDR3: CASTSPRSYEQYF
V: TRBV11-2
size: once
D: -
J: TRBJ2-7

DNA: TGTGCCAGCAGGACGGACAGGGGCTCGGGGGAGCAGTACTTC
CDR3: CASRTDRGSGEQYF
V: TRBV27
size: few
D: TRBD1
J: TRBJ2-7

DNA: TGTGCCTGGAGAACAGGAGTTACCTACAATGAGCAGTTCTTC
CDR3: CAWRTGVTYNEQFF
V: TRBV30
size: -
D: -
J: TRBJ2-1

DNA: TGTGCCAGCAGTTACTCGCCTAACAACTACGAGCAGTACTTC
CDR3: CASSYSPNNYEQYF
V: TRBV6-5
size: -
D: -
J: TRBJ2-7

DNA: TGTGCCAGCACCCCGCCTCGGCGGGAGGGCCCCCACGAGCAGTACTTC
CDR3: CASTPPRREGPHEQYF
V: TRBV11-2
size: -
D: TRBD2
J: TRBJ2-7

DNA: TGTGCCAGCAGCTTAGAACCGGGACGAGGGAATGAAAAACTGTTTTTT
CDR3: CASSLEPGRGNEKLFF
V: TRBV7-8
size: once
D: -
J: TRBJ1-4

DNA: TGTGCCTGGAGTCTGGGGGCTAACACTGAAGCTTTCTTT
CDR3: CAWSLGANTEAFF
V: TRBV30
size: -
D: -
J: TRBJ1-1

DNA: TGTGCCAGCAGCATTGGGACTAGCGGGGGGAGCTCCTACAATGAGCAGTTCTTC
CDR3: CASSIGTSGGSSYNEQFF
V: TRBV7-9
size: -
D: TRBD2
J: TRBJ2-1

DNA: TGTGCCAGCAGCTTGGACAGTCTCTCCGAGCAGTACTTC
CDR3: CASSLDSLSEQYF
V: TRBV11-2
size: -
D: -
J: TRBJ2-7

DNA: TGTGCCAGCAGTTCAGCGGGACAGCCCTACGAGCAGTACTTC
CDR3: CASSSAGQPYEQYF
V: TRBV28
size: -
D: -
J: TRBJ2-7

DNA: TGTGCCAGCAGCTTAGTAGAGGGTTTGGACTATGGCTACACCTTC
CDR3: CASSLVEGLDYGYTF
V: TRBV11-1
size: -
D: -
J: TRBJ1-2